This T cell receptor beta chain emerged from a study of CD8+ T cells in alopecia areata. Note on this clone: Antigen: not known.

Individuals with alopecia areata gave both lesional scalp punch biopsies and peripheral blood for collection. Extracted RNA was reverse transcribed, and the resulting cDNA served as sequencing template. Clones were sequenced by immunoSEQ multiplex PCR, and TCRdb holds only the in-frame ones, with some missing. The sample records about 130,000 clones, almost 50% being singletons. The CDR3 loop spans 15 amino acids. The germline V gene has CDR1 MNHEY and CDR2 SVGAGI. V dropped 5 bases and J dropped 0 bases, with 11 bases sitting between them. Whole-study results and caveats: Researchers report lesional scalp, most notably alopecia totalis/universalis, outstripped normal scalp in clonality.

The receptor comes from a human donor with alopecia areata. The chain is built from TRBV6-5 and TRBJ2-4; tentative D call: TRBD1 (5 bases). The sample consisted of CD8+ T cells sorted from blood, taken at week 0. This CDR3 reads CASSNPRGAKNIQYF. In DNA form, the CDR3 reads TGTGCCAGCAGTAACCCTAGGGGAGCCAAAAACATTCAGTACTTC.